The text below deals with one T cell receptor beta chain. What it recognizes is unknown. Profiling of TCR beta VDJ combinations and CDR3 sequences used genomic DNA as template. Each CDR3 protein gets one entry after TCRdb re-called the reads with MiXCR. The sample comprises roughly 160,000 distinct CDR3 sequences, 55% to 70% of which are singletons, and roughly 42% rests with the top ten. The record originates from a study of CD8+CD57+ T cells in acquired aplastic anemia. Study findings and constraints: Overlapping CD8+ CDR3 repertoires of patients and controls contained some 27 shared sequences. Researchers reported that CD8+ Simpson's diversity was not significantly different in patients versus controls.

This TCR was sampled from a human donor in good health. What was sequenced was sorted CD4+, CD8+, or CD8+CD57+ T cells (not recorded which) from PBMCs.

CDR3 sequence (DNA): TGTGCCAGCTCAGCGACCACGACGGAGCTATATGGCTACACCTTC. Translated: CASSATTTELYGYTF. The rearrangement links TRBV2 to TRBJ1-2; D unclear. Germline values: CDR1 SNHLY, CDR2 FYNNEI. V lost 8 bases and J lost 5, with 21 bases in between. The CDR3 consists of 15 residues.